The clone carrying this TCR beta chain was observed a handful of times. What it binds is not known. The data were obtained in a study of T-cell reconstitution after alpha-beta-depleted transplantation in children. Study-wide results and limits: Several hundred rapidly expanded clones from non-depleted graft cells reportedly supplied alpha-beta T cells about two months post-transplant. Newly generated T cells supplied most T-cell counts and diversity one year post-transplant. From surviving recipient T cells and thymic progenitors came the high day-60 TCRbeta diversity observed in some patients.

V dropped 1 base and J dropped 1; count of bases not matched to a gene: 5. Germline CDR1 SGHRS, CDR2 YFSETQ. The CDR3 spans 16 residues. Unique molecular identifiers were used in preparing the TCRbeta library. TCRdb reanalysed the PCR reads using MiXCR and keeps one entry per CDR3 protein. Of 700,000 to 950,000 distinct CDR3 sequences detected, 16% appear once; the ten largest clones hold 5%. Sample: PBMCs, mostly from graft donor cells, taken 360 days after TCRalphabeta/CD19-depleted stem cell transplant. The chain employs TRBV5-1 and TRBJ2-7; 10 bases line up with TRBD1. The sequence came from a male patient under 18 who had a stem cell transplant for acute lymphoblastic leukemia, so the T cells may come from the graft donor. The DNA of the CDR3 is TGCGCCAGCAGCTTGCGGGGACAGGGGTCTTCCTACGAGCAGTACTTC. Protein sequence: CASSLRGQGSSYEQYF.